This T cell receptor beta chain was sequenced during a study of CD8 T cells in ankylosing spondylitis. General observations from the study: The clones that were linked to disease were reported to be significantly enriched in matched synovial fluid samples from ankylosing spondylitis patients. Disease-associated clones were CD8+ and fairly uncommon in peripheral blood.

In making TCR beta libraries, quantitative 5'-RACE with molecular barcodes was used. TCRdb reprocessed the 5' RACE reads via MiXCR and lists one record per CDR3 protein. This sample has just over 350,000 distinct CDR3 sequences, with 20% found just once. The germline V gene encodes CDR1 SGHKS and CDR2 YYEKEE (reference sequence). This CDR3 has 13 amino acids. With 0 bases removed from V and 6 bases from J, the gap between germline ends came to 6 bases. About this clonotype: No antigen is known for it.

V usage is TRBV5-5 and J usage is TRBJ2-2; no clear D. Sequencing was carried out using blood, either unsorted or a sorted T cell fraction (not recorded which). This clonotype was sampled from a male donor with ankylosing spondylitis or in good health (not recorded which). CDR3 DNA sequence: TGTGCCAGCAGCTTGGAACCGTCCGGGGAGCTGTTTTTT. Encoded protein: CASSLEPSGELFF.